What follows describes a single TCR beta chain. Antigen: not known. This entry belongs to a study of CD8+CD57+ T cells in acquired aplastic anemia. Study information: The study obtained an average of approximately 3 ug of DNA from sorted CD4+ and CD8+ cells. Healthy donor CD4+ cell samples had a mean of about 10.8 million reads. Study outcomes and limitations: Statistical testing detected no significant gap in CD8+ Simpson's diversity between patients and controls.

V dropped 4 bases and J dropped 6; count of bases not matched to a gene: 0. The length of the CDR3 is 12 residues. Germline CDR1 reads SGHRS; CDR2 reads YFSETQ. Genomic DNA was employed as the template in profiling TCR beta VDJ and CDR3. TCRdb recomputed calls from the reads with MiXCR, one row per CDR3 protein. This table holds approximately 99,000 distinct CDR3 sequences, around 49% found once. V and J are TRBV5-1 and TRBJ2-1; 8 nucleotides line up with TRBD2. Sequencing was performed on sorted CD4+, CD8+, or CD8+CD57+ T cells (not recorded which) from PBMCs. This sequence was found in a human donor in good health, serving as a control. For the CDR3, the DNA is TGCGCCAGCAGCGGGACTAGCAATGAGCAGTTCTTC. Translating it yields CASSGTSNEQFF.